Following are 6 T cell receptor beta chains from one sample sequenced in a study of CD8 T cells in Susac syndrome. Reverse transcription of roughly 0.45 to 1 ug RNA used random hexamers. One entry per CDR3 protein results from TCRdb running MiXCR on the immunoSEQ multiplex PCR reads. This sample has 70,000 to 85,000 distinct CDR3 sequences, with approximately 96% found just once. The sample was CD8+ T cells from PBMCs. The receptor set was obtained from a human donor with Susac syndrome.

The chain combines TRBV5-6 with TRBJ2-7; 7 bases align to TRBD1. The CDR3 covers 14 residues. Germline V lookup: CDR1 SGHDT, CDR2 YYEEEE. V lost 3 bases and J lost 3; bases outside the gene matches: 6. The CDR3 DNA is TGTGCCAGCAGCTCGGCCCGGGACAGCTACGAGCAGTACGTC. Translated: CASSSARDSYEQYV.

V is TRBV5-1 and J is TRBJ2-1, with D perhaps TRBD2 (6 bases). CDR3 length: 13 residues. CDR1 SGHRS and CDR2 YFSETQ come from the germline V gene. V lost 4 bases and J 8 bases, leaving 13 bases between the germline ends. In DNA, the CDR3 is TGCGCCAGCAGCCCGGAGGGAGGTCATGAGCAGTTCTTC. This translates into CASSPEGGHEQFF.

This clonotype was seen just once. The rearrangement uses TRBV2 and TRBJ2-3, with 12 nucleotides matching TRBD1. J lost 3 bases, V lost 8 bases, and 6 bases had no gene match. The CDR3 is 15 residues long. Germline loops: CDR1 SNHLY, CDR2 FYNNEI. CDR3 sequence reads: CASQGQGAVTDTQYF. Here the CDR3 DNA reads TGTGCCAGCCAGGGACAGGGGGCTGTGACAGATACGCAGTATTTT. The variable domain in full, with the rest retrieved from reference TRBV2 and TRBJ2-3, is EPEVTQTPSHQVTQMGQEVILRCVPISNHLYFYWYRQILGQKVEFLVSFYNNEISEKSEIFDDQFSVERPDGSNFTLKIRSTKLEDSAMYFCASQGQGAVTDTQYFGPGTRLTVL.

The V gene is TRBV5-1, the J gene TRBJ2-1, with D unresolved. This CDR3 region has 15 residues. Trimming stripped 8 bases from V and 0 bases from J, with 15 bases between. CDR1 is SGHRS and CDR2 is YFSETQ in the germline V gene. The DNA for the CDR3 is TGCGCCAGTTCGCCGGAGTGGAGCTCCTACAATGAGCAGTTCTTC. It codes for CASSPEWSSYNEQFF.

The CDR3 protein is CASSPRGGRDRETQYF. Written as DNA, the CDR3 is TGTGCCAGCAGCCCACGGGGTGGGAGGGATCGAGAGACCCAGTACTTC. The gene calls are TRBV7-2 and TRBJ2-5; 7 bases align to TRBD2. This CDR3 spans 16 amino acids. Germline V CDR1 and CDR2: SGHTA, FQGNSA. The junction had 13 bases not matched to a gene; V was cut back by 5 bases and J by 4 bases.

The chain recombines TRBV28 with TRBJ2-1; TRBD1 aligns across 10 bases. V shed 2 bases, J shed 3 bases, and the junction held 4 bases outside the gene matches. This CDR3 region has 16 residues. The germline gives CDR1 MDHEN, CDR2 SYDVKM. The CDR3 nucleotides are TGTGCCAGCAGTTTAAGGGGACAGGGGCACTACAATGAGCAGTTCTTC. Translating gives CASSLRGQGHYNEQFF.